Below are 5 T cell receptor delta chains sequenced from a single sample in a study of gamma-delta T cells after stem cell transplantation. TCRdb made new clone calls on the RT-PCR reads using CATT. Of some 800 delta-chain clones detected, 13% to 15% appear once; the ten largest clones hold less than 75%. Input material: gamma-delta T cells. The receptors stem from a human donor. It is not recorded whose cells these are; they may come from a transplant donor.

This clone has just a few counts. The mismatch at residue 13 between this DNA's translation and the TCRdb protein of a much larger clone likely reflects a read error; the protein shown is translated from the DNA. The J gene is TRDJ1, the V gene TRDV2; 13 bases fit TRDD3. The germline CDR1 and CDR2 sequences are GEAIGNYY and EKD. CDR3 length: 18 residues. The ends lost 3 bases at V and 3 bases at J; junction bases unmatched: 12. The CDR3 DNA follows: TGTGCCTGTGACTCATTACTGGGGGATACGCGTGTCGCCGATAAACTCATCTTT. This encodes CACDSLLGDTRVADKLIF.

This clone is large by share. The rearrangement joins TRDV2 to TRDJ3, with D tentatively TRDD3 (5 bases). The germline V and J ends were trimmed by 2 bases and 0 bases, with 19 bases remaining between them. Germline V gives CDR1 GEAIGNYY, CDR2 EKD. The CDR3 consists of 20 residues. The CDR3 nucleotides are TGTGCCTGTGACAAAACGGAGGGGACTTTAAGCTCCTGGGACACCCGACAGATGTTTTTC. It is translated as CACDKTEGTLSSWDTRQMFF.

This chain uses TRDV2 with TRDJ1; the match to TRDD3 covers 7 bases. With V trimmed by 3 bases and J by 2 bases, 8 bases remained unmatched. The germline gives CDR1 GEAIGNYY, CDR2 EKD. The CDR3 extends over 15 amino acids. CDR3 in DNA: TGTGCCTGTGACGCCGTACCGGGGGATACCGATAAACTCATCTTT. It translates to CACDAVPGDTDKLIF.

This clone has a handful of counts. The genes are TRDV2 and TRDJ3; 12 bases agree with TRDD3. CDR3 length: 25 residues. Trimming cost V 1 base and J 5 bases; bases outside gene matches: 26. The germline V gene has CDR1 GEAIGNYY and CDR2 EKD. This CDR3 is CACDTVGSVRLGDTLGSRDTRQMFF. In DNA form, the CDR3 reads TGTGCCTGTGACACTGTCGGGAGTGTACGACTGGGGGATACCCTAGGGTCCCGGGACACCCGACAGATGTTTTTC.

Details on this clone: It is likely a read error: a sequence one base away is far more abundant. This chain connects TRDV2 to TRDJ1, with D perhaps assigned TRDD1 or TRDD3 (5 bases each). TCRdb gives no J gene; it was assigned here by matching the DNA to germline. V was pared by 0 bases and J by 4 bases, with 35 bases between. Looked up from germline, CDR1 is GEAIGNYY and CDR2 is EKD. This CDR3 has 22 residues. The CDR3 DNA sequence: TGTGCCTGTGACACCGGAAATCTTACTACGTCTCCTGGGCTCACTACGCGCGATAAACTCATCTTT. Translated: CACDTGNLTTSPGLTTRDKLIF.